The 25 T cell receptor beta chains in this list originate from one sample, sequenced in a study of memory CD4+ T cells and cytomegalovirus serostatus. Repertoires were generated with immunoSEQ multiplex PCR, while TCRdb's copy carries only in-frame clones and drops some. The sample yields 35,000 to 55,000 clones, around four fifths seen once. The sort gate was single viable CD3+CD4+CD8-CD45RO+ cells for memory CD4+ T cells. The sample consisted of memory CD4+ T cells from blood. Receptors were obtained from an adult in good health and CMV-seronegative.

The J gene is TRBJ1-5, the V gene TRBV7-2; D gene unclear. Per the germline V gene, CDR1 is SGHTA and CDR2 is FQGNSA. The CDR3 loop spans 13 amino acids. Trimming cost V 1 base and J 4 bases, with 5 bases left between them. The CDR3 here is CASSLGQNQPQHF. The CDR3 DNA sequence: TGTGCCAGCAGCTTAGGTCAGAATCAGCCCCAGCATTTT.

The chain combines TRBV7-6 with TRBJ2-6; TRBD1 is a possible D gene (6 bases). Germline V CDR1 and CDR2: SGHVS, FNYEAQ. The CDR3 contains 18 residues. V was shortened by 4 bases and J by 0 bases, with 16 bases between the two germline ends. This chain's CDR3 is CASSSPGQSFSGANVLTF. The CDR3 region has the DNA TGTGCCAGCAGCTCACCGGGACAATCCTTCTCTGGGGCCAACGTCCTGACTTTC.

The V call is TRBV7-8, the J call TRBJ2-1; D is perhaps TRBD2 (6 bases). Germline CDR1 is SGHVS and CDR2 is FQNEAQ. Trimming removed 5 bases at V and 0 bases at J, with 11 bases between. The CDR3 contains 15 residues. CDR3 sequence: CASSIAGSSYNEQFF. The CDR3 coding sequence is TGTGCCAGCAGCATTGCCGGGAGCTCCTACAATGAGCAGTTCTTC.

This clone appeared a single time. For the CDR3, the DNA is TGTGCCAGTAGTATACAGAATCAGCCCCAGCATTTT. It is translated as CASSIQNQPQHF. The chain employs TRBV19 and TRBJ1-5; D call uncertain. CDR1 is LNHDA, CDR2 SQIVND, per germline (reference sequence). V lost 2 bases and J lost 4, with 3 bases in between. The CDR3 has 12 residues.

The chain employs TRBV18 and TRBJ2-3, with 7 positions matching TRBD1. Germline V CDR1 and CDR2: KGHSH, LQKENI. This CDR3 has 15 amino acids. Trimming cost V 4 bases and J 3 bases; bases outside gene matches: 7. The CDR3: CASSLRDSRTDTQYF. CDR3 bases: TGTGCCAGCTCACTCCGGGACAGCAGGACAGATACGCAGTATTTT.

The chain's CDR3 is CASNQQENTEAFF. As DNA, the CDR3 is TGTGCCAGCAACCAACAGGAGAACACTGAAGCTTTCTTT. The chain links TRBV7-2 to TRBJ1-1; TRBD1 might be the D (5 bases). The CDR3 is made up of 13 amino acids. Trimming cost V 7 bases and J 1 base, with 10 bases left between them. The germline CDR1 and CDR2 sequences are SGHTA and FQGNSA.

The chain couples TRBV28 to TRBJ1-4; unclear D gene. Per germline, CDR1 MDHEN and CDR2 SYDVKM. The V gene lost 2 bases and the J gene lost 2 bases, with 12 bases spanning the gap. This CDR3 spans 16 amino acids. CDR3 protein: CASSLVGVGTNEKLFF. The CDR3 nucleotides are TGTGCCAGCAGTTTAGTCGGTGTTGGCACTAATGAAAAACTGTTTTTT. The full variable domain, in which reference TRBV28 and TRBJ1-4 provide the parts outside the CDR3, is DVKVTQSSRYLVKRTGEKVFLECVQDMDHENMFWYRQDPGLGLRLIYFSYDVKMKEKGDIPEGYSVSREKKERFSLILESASTNQTSMYLCASSLVGVGTNEKLFFGSGTQLSVL.

This clone was found once. This sequence joins TRBV2 and TRBJ1-1; tentatively, D is TRBD1 (6 bases). Trimming took off 7 bases at V and 1 base at J, with 16 bases between the two ends. The CDR3 loop spans 15 amino acids. The germline V gene has CDR1 SNHLY and CDR2 FYNNEI. CDR3 loop: CASTPPQGSNTEAFF. The CDR3 nucleotides read TGTGCCAGCACCCCCCCACAGGGCTCGAACACTGAAGCTTTCTTT.

This rearrangement joins TRBV7-9 to TRBJ2-1, with 11 bases fitting TRBD2. CDR3 length: 17 amino acids. The ends lost 5 bases at V and 9 bases at J; junction bases unmatched: 15. The V gene's germline CDR1 is SEHNR and CDR2 FQNEAQ (reference sequence). In DNA form, the CDR3 reads TGTGCCAGCAGCCTCCGACTAGCGGGGTCCCTTAGAGGTGAGCAGTTCTTC. Encoded protein: CASSLRLAGSLRGEQFF.

This chain uses TRBV29-1 with TRBJ2-7, with 10 bases identical to TRBD1. This CDR3 contains 13 residues. The V gene's germline CDR1 is SQVTM and CDR2 ANQGSEA. Unmatched junction bases numbered 4, after V lost 4 bases and J lost 4 bases. Here the CDR3 reads CSVGGQGRYEQYF. CDR3 nucleotide sequence: TGCAGCGTTGGGGGACAGGGGCGGTACGAGCAGTACTTC.

By proportion, this clone is medium-sized (0.01 to 0.1%). V and J are TRBV6-5 and TRBJ1-5; TRBD1 matches 10 bases. The CDR3 is 14 amino acids. Trimming cost V 6 bases and J 4 bases; bases outside gene matches: 3. The V gene's germline CDR1 is MNHEY and CDR2 SVGAGI. CDR3 protein: CASRTGQGNQPQHF. The CDR3 DNA reads TGTGCCAGCAGGACGGGACAGGGGAATCAGCCCCAGCATTTT.

The rearrangement uses TRBV7-2 and TRBJ2-1; D gene uncertain. The CDR3 length is 13 residues. V was shortened by 4 bases and J by 5 bases, with 9 bases between the two germline ends. CDR1 is SGHTA, CDR2 FQGNSA, per germline. The CDR3 loop is CASSSRQNNEQFF. The CDR3 coding sequence is TGTGCCAGCAGCTCCCGACAAAACAATGAGCAGTTCTTC.

This clone appeared a few times. The CDR3 sequence is CATMKPGQGSRTDTQYF. CDR3 sequence (DNA): TGTGCCACCATGAAGCCGGGACAGGGGTCGCGCACAGATACGCAGTATTTT. This chain connects TRBV15 to TRBJ2-3; 10 bases match TRBD1. Germline V gene lookup returns CDR1 LNHNV and CDR2 YYDKDF (reference sequence). The CDR3 extends over 17 amino acids. J lost 1 base, V lost 7 bases, and 11 bases had no gene match.

The rearrangement uses TRBV7-9 and TRBJ2-7; 7 bases map to TRBD1. Germline V gene lookup returns CDR1 SEHNR and CDR2 FQNEAQ (reference sequence). Trimming cost V 5 bases and J 2 bases; bases outside gene matches: 6. The CDR3 runs to 14 residues. The CDR3 spells CASSLDRVPYEQYF. DNA for the CDR3: TGTGCCAGCAGCCTAGACAGGGTCCCCTACGAGCAGTACTTC.

V gene TRBV6-1 combines with J gene TRBJ1-1; D might be TRBD1 (5 bases). CDR3 size: 13 residues. CDR1 is MNHNS, CDR2 SASEGT, per germline. The ends were cut back, 6 bases at V and 0 bases at J, with 8 bases in the middle. CDR3 protein: CASSHRLNTEAFF. Written as DNA, the CDR3 is TGTGCCAGCAGCCACAGGCTGAACACTGAAGCTTTCTTT.

The chain joins TRBV5-1 to TRBJ2-7; D is undetermined. CDR3 length equals 15 residues. In germline, CDR1 is SGHRS, CDR2 YFSETQ. V lost 2 bases, J lost 6 bases, and 18 bases lay in between. The CDR3 is CASSFNIGPGGEQYF. DNA of the CDR3: TGCGCCAGCAGCTTTAATATCGGGCCTGGCGGCGAGCAGTACTTC.

The chain carries TRBV29-1 and TRBJ1-1; D unresolved. V gave up 3 bases and J gave up 1 base, with 6 bases separating them. This CDR3 contains 12 residues. CDR1 is SQVTM and CDR2 is ANQGSEA in the germline V gene. The CDR3 sequence: CSVETWNTEAFF. CDR3 DNA sequence: TGCAGCGTTGAGACGTGGAACACTGAAGCTTTCTTT.

The chain joins TRBV28 to TRBJ1-6; D remains unclear. The CDR3 has 14 amino acids. Trimming shortened V by 3 bases and J by 2 bases, and 5 bases separated the two germline ends. Germline CDR1 reads MDHEN; CDR2 reads SYDVKM. The CDR3 DNA reads as TGTGCCAGCAGTTTCGGTCCCTATAATTCACCCCTCCACTTT. Translating gives CASSFGPYNSPLHF.

The chain couples TRBV2 to TRBJ2-7; 7 bases map to TRBD1. CDR1 is SNHLY, CDR2 FYNNEI, per germline. CDR3 length: 17 amino acids. V lost 7 bases, J lost 0 bases, and 15 bases stayed unmatched. This chain's CDR3 is CASTRSPIRDSSYEQYF. In nucleotides, the CDR3 is TGTGCCAGCACCCGATCCCCAATTCGGGACAGCTCCTACGAGCAGTACTTC.

V usage is TRBV2 and J usage is TRBJ1-5; TRBD1 might be the D (5 bases). V lost 4 bases and J lost 2, with 18 bases in between. This CDR3 has 17 residues. CDR1 SNHLY and CDR2 FYNNEI come from the germline V gene. The CDR3, as DNA: TGTGCCAGCAGTGCCCAGGGACCTACCGGGGGCAATCAGCCCCAGCATTTT. The encoded protein is CASSAQGPTGGNQPQHF.

The chain links TRBV7-2 to TRBJ2-5, with D perhaps given as TRBD1 or TRBD2 (5 bases each). CDR1 and CDR2 (germline): SGHTA, FQGNSA. Trimming took 6 bases from V and 1 from J, leaving 15 bases between them. The CDR3 totals 15 residues. The CDR3 is CASRPGTVGQETQYF. CDR3 sequence (DNA): TGTGCCAGCAGACCGGGGACGGTGGGCCAAGAGACCCAGTACTTC.

V is TRBV6-5 and J is TRBJ1-2; 11 nucleotides agree with TRBD1. Losses at the gene ends were 5 bases for V and 8 bases for J; bases not matched to a gene: 1. The CDR3 contains 12 residues. Germline V gene data show CDR1 as MNHEY and CDR2 as SVGAGI. For the CDR3, the DNA is TGTGCCAGCAGTCGGACAGGGGGCGGCTACACCTTC. Translated: CASSRTGGGYTF.

The chain carries TRBV25-1 and TRBJ1-5; no definite D call. V gave up 6 bases and J gave up 4 bases, with 10 bases separating them. This CDR3 is 13 amino acids long. Germline V gives CDR1 MGHDK, CDR2 SYGVNS. CDR3 bases: TGTGCCAGCAGGGGTTGGGAGAATCAGCCCCAGCATTTT. Protein sequence: CASRGWENQPQHF.

V is TRBV14 and J is TRBJ2-5, with D possibly matching TRBD2 (5 bases). Deletions cut 1 base from V and 5 bases from J, with 14 bases between. The CDR3 runs 15 residues. Looked up from germline, CDR1 is SGHDN and CDR2 is FVKESK. CDR3 residues: CASSQGGSKGETQYF. The CDR3 DNA reads TGTGCCAGCAGCCAAGGCGGGTCCAAAGGGGAGACCCAGTACTTC.

The chain carries TRBV7-8 and TRBJ1-1, with D maybe TRBD1 (5 bases). The CDR3 loop spans 14 amino acids. V lost 6 bases to trimming and J lost 4 bases, with 15 bases between them. Germline V CDR1 and CDR2: SGHVS, FQNEAQ. The CDR3 DNA follows: TGTGCCAGCAGAGTAGCCAGGGAGAGCACTGAAGCTTTCTTT. Protein product: CASRVARESTEAFF.